Listed below are T cell receptor beta chains from one sample, sequenced in a study of blood T cell repertoires in COVID-19. Profiling relied on immunoSEQ multiplex PCR, and the TCRdb table lists in-frame clones only, not all of them. Of around 200,000 clones listed, under 90% are singletons. Sample: peripheral blood. The receptors originated from a woman aged 40 to 49 with active or convalescent COVID-19. The CDR3 runs from the conserved cysteine through the conserved F or W. The D gene is left open where the match is weak.

>TRBJ2-7|TRBV7-9|TRBD2
CASSLAAGGRYEQYF
>TRBJ1-4|TRBV18|NA
CASSPGRADNEKLFF
>TRBJ1-1|TRBV28|NA
CASTFPGGTEAFF
>TRBJ2-7|TRBV7-2|NA
CASSLERGTYKQYF
>TRBJ2-1|TRBV3-1/TRBV3-2|NA
CASSHLRDTSYNEQFF
>TRBJ1-5|TRBV27|NA
CASSSTSRGSNQPQHF
>TRBJ2-1|TRBV6-6|NA
CASNLLGRNEQFF
>TRBJ1-3|TRBV19|NA
CASSIRLSSGNTIYF
>TRBJ1-5|TRBV24-1|TRBD1
CATPGTAYSNQPQHF
>TRBJ1-1|TRBV4-2|NA
CASSQNRASEAFF
>TRBJ2-7|TRBV5-8|NA
CASSLAPAYEQYF
>TRBJ1-4|TRBV15|TRBD1
CATSEATQGAYEKLFF
>TRBJ1-1|TRBV9|NA
CASSVTGLRDTEAFF
>TRBJ1-2|TRBV6-5|NA
CASTRGGVYTF
>TRBJ1-1|TRBV5-6|TRBD1
CASSDPGGANTEAFF
>TRBJ2-1|TRBV5-1|TRBD1
CASSLGDREWNEQFF
>TRBJ1-5|TRBV5-8|NA
CASSFGGSNQPQHF
>TRBJ2-1|TRBV21-1|NA
CASSTRTSGPSYNEQFF
>TRBJ2-7|TRBV5-1|NA
CASSSGDMTYEQYF
>TRBJ1-2|TRBV7-2|NA
CASSWRVADPNYGYTF
>TRBJ1-2|TRBV18|NA
CASSPGGDGYTF
>TRBJ2-7|TRBV5-1|NA
CASRKQGIGSYEQYF
>TRBJ1-1|TRBV19|TRBD1
CASSRDSWVTEAFF
>TRBJ2-7|TRBV11-1|TRBD1
CASSFPQQGDNYEQYF
>TRBJ2-2|TRBV11-2|TRBD2
CASSAQRGDTGELFF
>TRBJ2-7|TRBV15|NA
CATSRDPSRDLTYEQYF
>TRBJ2-2|TRBV4-3|NA
CASSQVATGELFF
>TRBJ2-7|TRBV5-1|NA
CASSLAGVHEQYF
>TRBJ1-2|TRBV3-1/TRBV3-2|TRBD1
CASSHTGEDYGYTF
>TRBJ1-1|TRBV4-1|NA
CASSSRATEAFF
>TRBJ1-3|TRBV11-2|NA
CASSQLGGGPNTIYF
>TRBJ2-1|TRBV7-3|TRBD2
CASSALAGPYNEQFF
>TRBJ2-7|TRBV5-1|NA
CASSPLGRAQEQYF
>TRBJ1-2|TRBV2|NA
CASSEGHPMLYSFRPLGYTF
>TRBJ2-7|TRBV2|NA
CASSEWHPYEQYF
>TRBJ1-1|TRBV30|NA
CAWSRGRLNDMNTEAFF
>TRBJ1-2|TRBV9|TRBD1
CASTSSPDRPNYGYTF
>TRBJ1-6|TRBV15|TRBD1
CATSRSPNRGNSPLHF
>TRBJ1-5|TRBV21-1|NA
CASSKDRVRQPQHF
>TRBJ1-1|TRBV2|TRBD1
CASANRGQHMNTEAFF
>TRBJ2-7|TRBV19|TRBD2
CASSIRLAGGNYEQYF
>TRBJ2-7|TRBV13|TRBD1
CASSRDRRLYEQYF
>TRBJ2-6|TRBV7-3|NA
CASSLDAGRAEDSGANVLTF
>TRBJ1-1|TRBV7-2|NA
CASSSQGLRNTEAFF
>TRBJ1-1|TRBV6-2/TRBV6-3|TRBD1
CASSWGQTRLNTEAFF
>TRBJ1-1|TRBV6-6|TRBD1
CASSYDRDTEAFF
>TRBJ2-7|TRBV2|NA
CASRPRDIYEQYF
>TRBJ1-2|TRBV5-5|NA
CASSLGATANYGYTF